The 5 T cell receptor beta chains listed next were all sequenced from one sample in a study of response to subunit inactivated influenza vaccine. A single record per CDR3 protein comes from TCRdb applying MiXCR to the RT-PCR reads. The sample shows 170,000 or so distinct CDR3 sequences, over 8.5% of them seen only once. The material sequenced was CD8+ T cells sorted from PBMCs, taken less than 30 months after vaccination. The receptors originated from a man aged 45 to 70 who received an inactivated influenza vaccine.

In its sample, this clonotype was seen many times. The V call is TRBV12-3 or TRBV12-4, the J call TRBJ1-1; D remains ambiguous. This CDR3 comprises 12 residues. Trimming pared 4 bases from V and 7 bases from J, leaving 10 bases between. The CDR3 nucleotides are TGTGCCAGCAGTTACCCCGGGCGTGAAGCTTTCTTT. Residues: CASSYPGREAFF.

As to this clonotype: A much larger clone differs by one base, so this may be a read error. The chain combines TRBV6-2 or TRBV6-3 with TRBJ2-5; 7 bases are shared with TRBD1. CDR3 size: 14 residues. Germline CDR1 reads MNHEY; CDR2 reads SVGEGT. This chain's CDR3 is CASTRDRIQESQYF. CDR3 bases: TGTGCCAGCACCCGGGACAGAATACAAGAGTCCCAGTACTTC.

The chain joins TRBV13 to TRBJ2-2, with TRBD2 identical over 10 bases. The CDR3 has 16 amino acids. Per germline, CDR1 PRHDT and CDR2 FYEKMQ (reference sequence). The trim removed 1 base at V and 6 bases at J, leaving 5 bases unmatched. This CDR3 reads CASSLVLAGDSGELFF. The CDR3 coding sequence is TGTGCCAGCAGCTTAGTCCTAGCGGGGGACTCCGGGGAGCTGTTTTTT.

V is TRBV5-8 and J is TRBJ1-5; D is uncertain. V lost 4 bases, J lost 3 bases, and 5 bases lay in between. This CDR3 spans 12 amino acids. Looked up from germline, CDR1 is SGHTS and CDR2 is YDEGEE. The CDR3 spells CASSANNQPQHF. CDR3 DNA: TGTGCCAGCAGCGCTAACAATCAGCCCCAGCATTTT.

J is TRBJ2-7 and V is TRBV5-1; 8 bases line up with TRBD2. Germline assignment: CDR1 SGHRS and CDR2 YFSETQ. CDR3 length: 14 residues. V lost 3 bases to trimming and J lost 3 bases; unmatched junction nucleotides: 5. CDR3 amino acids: CASSSPGLDYEQYF. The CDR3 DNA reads TGCGCCAGCAGCTCCCCGGGACTAGACTACGAGCAGTACTTC.